What follows are 17 T cell receptor beta chains derived from one specimen sequenced in a study of metastatic and nonmetastatic thyroid tumors. TCRdb recomputed clones from the PCR reads via MiXCR. The sample lists about 3,900 clones, around 40% occurring once. Thyroid surgery took place with no prior treatment in any patient. Source material: tumor tissue. The source is a male donor with papillary thyroid cancer or a benign thyroid nodule (not recorded which). Some clones in this sample may be carry-over from other donors' samples.

Sample share makes this clone large. The rearrangement uses TRBV28 and TRBJ1-1, with D possibly being TRBD1 (5 bases). CDR3 length: 13 amino acids. The V end was cut by 8 bases, the J end by 2 bases, with 12 bases between. Germline V gene data show CDR1 as MDHEN and CDR2 as SYDVKM. The CDR3 DNA sequence: TGTGCCAGCCGGACACCTACAAACACTGAAGCTTTCTTT. Translated: CASRTPTNTEAFF.

This clone has a handful of counts. The rearrangement joins TRBV6-1 to TRBJ2-7, with 11 bases that match TRBD1. The germline gives CDR1 MNHNS, CDR2 SASEGT. The ends lost 6 bases at V and 4 bases at J; junction bases unmatched: 5. The CDR3 contains 14 residues. The CDR3 reads CASRSGTGGYEQYF. As DNA, the CDR3 is TGTGCCAGCAGATCCGGGACAGGGGGTTACGAGCAGTACTTC.

J is TRBJ2-7 and V is TRBV28; D unresolved. Trimming removed 3 bases at V and 2 bases at J, with 2 bases between. The germline V gene has CDR1 MDHEN and CDR2 SYDVKM. The CDR3 is 11 residues long. CDR3 sequence reads: CASSLAYEQYF. CDR3 in DNA: TGTGCCAGCAGTTTGGCCTACGAGCAGTACTTC. The whole variable domain, remainder taken from reference TRBV28 and TRBJ2-7, is DVKVTQSSRYLVKRTGEKVFLECVQDMDHENMFWYRQDPGLGLRLIYFSYDVKMKEKGDIPEGYSVSREKKERFSLILESASTNQTSMYLCASSLAYEQYFGPGTRLTVT.

The rearrangement links TRBV11-2 to TRBJ1-2; the D is unclear. Germline CDR1 reads SGHAT; CDR2 reads FQNNGV. The CDR3 spans 12 residues. The V gene lost 0 bases and the J gene lost 8 bases, with 7 bases spanning the gap. CDR3 protein: CASSLDPSGYTF. The CDR3 DNA follows: TGTGCCAGCAGCTTAGATCCGTCCGGCTACACCTTC.

The chain couples TRBV6-6 to TRBJ2-1; D possibly matches TRBD1 or TRBD2 (5 bases each). V dropped 0 bases and J dropped 8 bases, with 8 bases sitting between them. The CDR3 totals 13 residues. Germline CDR1 and CDR2: MNHNY and SVGAGI (reference sequence). The CDR3, as DNA: TGTGCCAGCAGTTACTCGAGAGGGGATGAGCAGTTCTTC. Protein: CASSYSRGDEQFF.

This clone appeared once. At one end, the junction sequence differs from germline, possibly due to a read error. The rearrangement links TRBV18 to TRBJ2-2, with D unclear. The CDR3 has 16 residues. Germline CDR1 and CDR2: KGHSH and LQKENI. CDR3 sequence reads: CTSSSGIGPNTGELFF. The CDR3 nucleotides read TGTACCAGCTCATCCGGTATCGGTCCAAACACCGGGGAGCTGTTTTTT.

This chain joins TRBV6-2 or TRBV6-3 and TRBJ1-3; weak D call: TRBD1 (5 bases). Trimming removed 6 bases at V and 4 bases at J, with 13 bases between. The germline CDR1 and CDR2 sequences are MNHEY and SVGEGT. This CDR3 region has 14 residues. This CDR3 is CASRDDRAGNTIYF. For the CDR3, the DNA is TGTGCCAGCAGGGACGACAGAGCCGGAAACACCATATATTTT.

This clone was counted only a few times. V usage is TRBV6-2 or TRBV6-3 and J usage is TRBJ2-3, with 10 positions matching TRBD2. The CDR3 extends over 17 amino acids. Trimming took 4 bases from V and 1 from J; bases not matched to a gene: 8. Per germline, CDR1 MNHEY and CDR2 SVGEGT. The CDR3 loop reads CASSSYGLAERTDTQYF. As DNA, the CDR3 is TGTGCCAGCAGTTCCTATGGACTAGCGGAGCGCACAGATACGCAGTATTTT.

The genes are TRBV9 and TRBJ2-7; no clear D. V was cut by 4 bases and J by 4 bases, with 12 bases left in between. CDR1 is SGDLS and CDR2 is YYNGEE in the germline V gene. The CDR3 has 13 residues. CDR3 protein: CASSSGPWYEQYF. As DNA, the CDR3 is TGTGCCAGCAGCTCCGGCCCTTGGTACGAGCAGTACTTC.

V usage is TRBV5-1 and J usage is TRBJ2-1; the match to TRBD2 covers 8 bases. Trimming took 0 bases from V and 15 from J; bases not matched to a gene: 8. The CDR3 loop spans 13 amino acids. The germline V gene has CDR1 SGHRS and CDR2 YFSETQ. The CDR3 DNA reads TGCGCCAGCAGCTTGGATGATAGCGGGACGGGGTTCTTC. Its translation is CASSLDDSGTGFF.

This clone turned up a few times. The chain is built from TRBV6-1 and TRBJ1-5; possible D gene TRBD1, 6 bases. CDR1 MNHNS and CDR2 SASEGT come from the germline V gene. This CDR3 region has 15 residues. Trimming left V 5 bases short and J 6 bases short, with 17 bases between. CDR3 DNA sequence: TGTGCCAGCAGTCCCAAACAGGGTCGGTTTCAGCCCCAGCATTTT. It yields the protein CASSPKQGRFQPQHF.

The chain has TRBV30 and TRBJ1-2; D is possibly TRBD1 (6 bases). Deletions cut 4 bases from V and 8 bases from J, with 17 bases between. CDR3 length: 13 residues. Germline CDR1 and CDR2: GTSNPN and SVGIG (reference sequence). CDR3 in DNA: TGTGCCTGGACCCTAACAGGGTACGGGGGCTACACCTTC. Translation: CAWTLTGYGGYTF.

The chain has TRBV6-1 and TRBJ1-2, with D maybe TRBD1 (5 bases). The CDR3 length is 12 residues. Germline values: CDR1 MNHNS, CDR2 SASEGT. With 6 bases removed from V and 8 bases from J, the gap between germline ends came to 13 bases. The CDR3 coding sequence is TGTGCCAGCAGGGGACGCCGATTAGGCTACACCTTC. It codes for CASRGRRLGYTF.

The chain links TRBV7-9 to TRBJ2-7, with D uncertain. V lost 8 bases to trimming and J lost 0 bases, with 11 bases between them. The CDR3 is 13 residues long. Germline-derived CDR1 and CDR2 are SEHNR and FQNEAQ (reference sequence). The CDR3 region is CASRLASSYEQYF. The CDR3 bases are TGTGCCAGCCGACTCGCCAGCTCCTACGAGCAGTACTTC.

There are a few counts of this clone. The CDR3 reads CASRGLGQGAGGYTF. The CDR3 nucleotides read TGTGCCAGCAGGGGATTGGGACAGGGGGCCGGTGGCTACACCTTC. The chain uses TRBV6-1 and TRBJ1-2, with 12 positions matching TRBD1. The CDR3 has 15 amino acids. Germline lookup yields CDR1 MNHNS and CDR2 SASEGT. V was clipped by 6 bases and J by 7 bases; unmatched bases: 9.

This chain connects TRBV19 to TRBJ2-1; 7 nucleotides align to TRBD1. CDR1 is LNHDA and CDR2 is SQIVND in the germline V gene (reference sequence). The CDR3 contains 17 residues. V was clipped by 0 bases and J by 4 bases; unmatched bases: 9. The CDR3 bases are TGTGCCAGTAGTATAGATCTGGAGACAGGGACGTACAATGAGCAGTTCTTC. Translation: CASSIDLETGTYNEQFF.

Within the sample, this clone is large. This chain connects TRBV5-1 to TRBJ1-3; tentatively, D is TRBD1 (5 bases). Germline V gene data show CDR1 as SGHRS and CDR2 as YFSETQ. This CDR3 contains 16 residues. Trimming took 0 bases from V and 1 from J, leaving 11 bases between them. The CDR3 nucleotides are TGCGCCAGCAGCTTGGAGGGACGGTCATCTGGAAACACCATATATTTT. It is translated as CASSLEGRSSGNTIYF.